One sample yielded the 25 T cell receptor beta chains listed below, sequenced in a study of tumor-infiltrating lymphocytes in primary liver carcinoma. The study extracted blood RNA from unsorted whole blood and also extracted germline DNA. Total RNA amounting to around 540 ng was the source from which TCR beta cDNA was made with a constant-region primer. TCR beta libraries came from three nested multiplex PCR rounds using slightly modified ARM-PCR. The study ran its first two PCR rounds for roughly 10 cycles each, using TRBV1-TRBV30 forward primers and a C-beta reverse primer. MiXCR was run by TCRdb on the multiplex PCR reads, yielding one entry per CDR3 protein. In the table there are about 320,000 distinct CDR3 sequences, 65% of which are singletons. Sequencing was carried out using peripheral blood. The receptors shown here come from a man in his forties or fifties with primary liver carcinoma and hepatitis B virus infection.

Details on this clonotype: It may be a read error: a sequence one base away is much more abundant. The chain recombines TRBV12-3 or TRBV12-4 with TRBJ2-1; D perhaps matches TRBD2 (6 bases). This CDR3 contains 15 residues. Deletions cut 9 bases from V and 2 bases from J, with 17 bases between. CDR3 protein: CARSPRDSTYNEQFF. The CDR3 nucleotides read TGTGCCAGAAGTCCACGGGACTCCACCTACAATGAGCAGTTCTTC.

This clonotype was found many times. The chain joins TRBV6-1 to TRBJ2-5; TRBD1 agrees at 8 bases. With V trimmed by 5 bases and J by 5 bases, 19 bases remained unmatched. The CDR3 runs to 18 residues. The V gene's germline CDR1 is MNHNS and CDR2 SASEGT. The CDR3: CASSPFEPPTGAFETQYF. Here the CDR3 DNA reads TGTGCCAGCAGTCCTTTTGAACCTCCGACAGGGGCCTTCGAGACCCAGTACTTC.

A remark on this clonotype: At one end, the junction sequence differs from germline, possibly due to a read error. This chain joins TRBV14 and TRBJ2-7; D assignment may be TRBD1 or TRBD2 (5 bases each). CDR3 size: 16 residues. Germline V gives CDR1 SGHDN, CDR2 FVKESK. CDR3 protein: CASSQGSGRVSYGQYF. The CDR3 DNA follows: TGTGCCAGCAGCCAAGGCAGCGGCAGGGTCTCCTACGGGCAGTACTTC. The complete variable domain, with remaining parts taken from reference TRBV14 and TRBJ2-7, reads EAGVTQFPSHSVIEKGQTVTLRCDPISGHDNLYWYRRVMGKEIKFLLHFVKESKQDESGMPNNRFLAERTGGTYSTLKVQPAELEDSGVYFCASSQGSGRVSYGQYFGPGTRLTVT.

This clonotype was counted between two and nine times. This chain uses TRBV7-8 with TRBJ2-7; 8 bases map to TRBD2. V lost 5 bases, J lost 4 bases, and 19 bases stayed unmatched. CDR1 and CDR2 from the germline V gene are SGHVS and FQNEAQ. This CDR3 contains 18 residues. The CDR3 loop reads CASSQRTLGAGGRYEQYF. CDR3 sequence (DNA): TGTGCCAGCAGCCAAAGAACCTTAGGGGCGGGAGGTCGTTACGAGCAGTACTTC.

As regards this clonotype: At one of its ends the junction is not consistent with the germline gene, which may arise from a read error. The V call is TRBV6-2 or TRBV6-3, the J call TRBJ2-1; weak D call: TRBD1 (5 bases). From germline, CDR1 is MNHEY and CDR2 SVGEGT. The length of the CDR3 is 12 residues. The CDR3 region is CTSRPGKNEQFF. The CDR3 nucleotides read TGTACCAGCAGACCAGGGAAGAATGAGCAGTTCTTC.

Note on this clonotype: Given the absence of the conserved phenylalanine or tryptophan at the CDR3 end, a read error is likely. The J gene is TRBJ1-1, the V gene TRBV11-3; 9 bases are a match to TRBD1. There are 15 residues in the CDR3. Trimming at V came to 7 bases and at J to 1 base, leaving 7 bases not matched to a gene. The germline CDR1 and CDR2 sequences are SGHNT and YENEEA. The CDR3 loop is CASNSSGQGNTEAFS. The CDR3, as DNA: TGTGCCAGCAACTCCTCGGGACAGGGGAACACTGAAGCTTTCTCT.

This clonotype was found once. A much larger clone differs by one base, so this may be a read error. The chain has TRBV29-1 and TRBJ2-7; D gene uncertain. Germline V lookup: CDR1 SQVTM, CDR2 ANQGSEA. The CDR3 has 13 amino acids. DNA of the CDR3: TGCAGCATTGAAGGCTGGGACTCCTACGAGCAGTACTTC. It yields the protein CSIEGWDSYEQYF.

V and J are TRBV7-9 and TRBJ1-6, with unresolved D. This CDR3 comprises 13 residues. Germline loops: CDR1 SEHNR, CDR2 FQNEAQ (reference sequence). V shed 0 bases and J shed 10 bases, with 7 bases lying between them. CDR3 nucleotides: TGTGCCAGCAGCTTAGCGCTCGTGTCACCCCTCCACTTT. Residues: CASSLALVSPLHF.

This clonotype was observed a few times. The chain is built from TRBV6-1 and TRBJ1-3; 7 nucleotides align to TRBD1. The CDR3 is 18 residues long. The trim removed 4 bases at V and 2 bases at J, leaving 14 bases unmatched. Germline V lookup: CDR1 MNHNS, CDR2 SASEGT. The CDR3 reads CASSALTGTGATGNTIYF. CDR3 DNA sequence: TGTGCCAGCAGTGCCCTGACAGGGACCGGAGCCACTGGAAACACCATATATTTT.

About this clonotype itself: This could be a read error, since a much larger clone is one nucleotide away. V gene TRBV4-3 combines with J gene TRBJ2-5; maybe TRBD1 (6 bases). Germline V gene sequence: CDR1 LGHNA, CDR2 YSLEER. The CDR3 sequence is 14 residues long. In nucleotides, the CDR3 is TGCGCCAGCAGACAAGAGGGGACACAAGAGACCCAGTACTTC. It is translated as CASRQEGTQETQYF.

This clonotype has more than one count but fewer than ten. The germline gene is not matched at one end of the junction; a read error may be the cause. J is TRBJ1-3 and V is TRBV11-2; D gene ambiguous. This CDR3 has 16 amino acids. Germline V gene sequence: CDR1 SGHAT, CDR2 FQNNGV. CDR3 nucleotide sequence: TGTGCCAGCAGCTTAGCCAGGATCACCCCTGGAAACACAATATATTTT. It yields the protein CASSLARITPGNTIYF. Full variable domain (rest looked up from reference TRBV11-2 and TRBJ1-3): EAGVAQSPRYKIIEKRQSVAFWCNPISGHATLYWYQQILGQGPKLLIQFQNNGVVDDSQLPKDRFSAERLKGVDSTLKIQPAKLEDSAVYLCASSLARITPGNTIYFGEGSWLTVV.

J is TRBJ1-3 and V is TRBV28; weak D call: TRBD1 (6 bases). CDR1 and CDR2 (germline): MDHEN, SYDVKM. Trimming pared 6 bases from V and 4 bases from J, leaving 19 bases between. The CDR3 sequence is 16 residues long. DNA for the CDR3: TGTGCCAGCAGGGACTTAGGGGGGGCGCCCGGAAACACCATATATTTT. This encodes CASRDLGGAPGNTIYF.

Worth noting for this clonotype: A much larger clone lies one base from this, so it may be a read error. This rearrangement joins TRBV10-2 to TRBJ1-3; D call uncertain. Trimming pared 9 bases from V and 0 bases from J, leaving 9 bases between. Germline CDR1 is WSHSY and CDR2 is SAAADI. This CDR3 is 13 amino acids long. The DNA of the CDR3 is TGCGCCAGTTCGACCAGCTCTGGAAACACCATATATTTT. It encodes CASSTSSGNTIYF.

V usage is TRBV11-2 and J usage is TRBJ2-3; D possibly matches TRBD1 or TRBD2 (5 bases each). V dropped 6 bases and J dropped 4 bases, with 14 bases sitting between them. Germline V gives CDR1 SGHAT, CDR2 FQNNGV. There are 14 residues in the CDR3. The CDR3 DNA is TGTGCCAGCAGTTGGGGGTCTATCGCAGATACGCAGTATTTT. Its translation: CASSWGSIADTQYF. Full variable domain (rest looked up from reference TRBV11-2 and TRBJ2-3): EAGVAQSPRYKIIEKRQSVAFWCNPISGHATLYWYQQILGQGPKLLIQFQNNGVVDDSQLPKDRFSAERLKGVDSTLKIQPAKLEDSAVYLCASSWGSIADTQYFGPGTRLTVL.

Points on this clonotype: A read error may be the cause here, since a much bigger clone is one base away. The chain employs TRBV12-3 or TRBV12-4 and TRBJ2-7; D might be TRBD1 (6 bases). The V and J ends lost 3 bases and 10 bases respectively, with 13 bases between them. This CDR3 is 12 amino acids long. The CDR3 coding sequence is TGTGCCAGCAGTTTGTTTACAGGGTCTCAGTACTTC. As protein: CASSLFTGSQYF.

The chain carries TRBV11-2 and TRBJ1-1, with D unresolved. The V gene's germline CDR1 is SGHAT and CDR2 FQNNGV. Trimming shortened V by 3 bases and J by 3 bases, and 8 bases separated the two germline ends. There are 13 residues in the CDR3. Here the CDR3 DNA reads TGTGCCAGCAGCTTCCATGAAGACACTGAAGCTTTCTTT. This encodes CASSFHEDTEAFF.

This clonotype appeared once. Since a much larger clone is just one base distant, this may be a read error. The chain is built from TRBV6-2 or TRBV6-3 and TRBJ2-1; a weak D match, TRBD2 (5 bases). The germline gives CDR1 MNHEY, CDR2 SVGEGT. CDR3 length equals 17 residues. CDR3 amino acids: CVSSYPAVAPPQNEQFF. The CDR3 nucleotides are TGTGTCAGCAGTTACCCCGCAGTAGCGCCGCCCCAGAATGAGCAGTTCTTC.

In this sample, this clonotype turned up many times. V and J are TRBV29-1 and TRBJ2-1, with 10 bases matching TRBD2. The CDR3 runs 15 residues. V was clipped by 4 bases and J by 0 bases; unmatched bases: 3. CDR1 is SQVTM and CDR2 is ANQGSEA in the germline V gene. CDR3 residues: CSVASGSDSYNEQFF. The CDR3 DNA sequence: TGCAGCGTTGCTAGCGGGAGCGACTCCTACAATGAGCAGTTCTTC.

In its sample, this clonotype was seen many times. The chain recombines TRBV29-1 with TRBJ1-1, with D uncertain. The CDR3 extends over 13 amino acids. The germline V gene encodes CDR1 SQVTM and CDR2 ANQGSEA. The germline V and J ends were trimmed by 3 bases and 0 bases, with 8 bases remaining between them. The CDR3 protein is CSVERRLNTEAFF. In DNA form, the CDR3 reads TGCAGCGTTGAGCGACGGCTGAACACTGAAGCTTTCTTT.

The chain joins TRBV21-1 to TRBJ2-4; TRBD1 is the table's D call, not checked against the DNA. TRBV21-1 is labeled a pseudogene. CDR3 length: 15 amino acids. CDR3 DNA: TGTGCCAGCAGCAGCGACAGGGGGGCCAAAAACATTCAGTACTTC. The encoded protein is CASSSDRGAKNIQYF.

As regards this clonotype: This may stem from a read error, because a much larger clone lies one nucleotide away. The chain joins TRBV4-2 to TRBJ2-1, with 8 bases aligning to TRBD2. This CDR3 has 14 residues. Germline loops: CDR1 LGHNA, CDR2 YNFKEQ. This chain's CDR3 is CASSQVSGKNGQFF. The CDR3 region has the DNA TGTGCCAGCAGCCAAGTTAGCGGGAAGAATGGGCAGTTCTTC.

With regard to this clonotype: One end of the junction is discordant with germline, which a read error may explain. The genes are TRBV5-1 and TRBJ1-4; 7 bases fit TRBD1. This CDR3 has 14 amino acids. Germline CDR1 reads SGHRS; CDR2 reads YFSETQ. The DNA of the CDR3 is TGCGTCAGCAGCGAGGGACAGAGGAATGAAAAACTGTTTTTT. Translating gives CVSSEGQRNEKLFF.

The rearrangement links TRBV7-9 to TRBJ2-6; possible D gene TRBD1, 6 bases. The V gene lost 5 bases and the J gene lost 0 bases, with 14 bases spanning the gap. Germline V gene sequence: CDR1 SEHNR, CDR2 FQNEAQ (reference sequence). This CDR3 contains 17 residues. Here the CDR3 DNA reads TGTGCCAGCAGCCCCGACAGGTTAAGCTCTGGGGCCAACGTCCTGACTTTC. Translation gives CASSPDRLSSGANVLTF.

In the case of this clonotype: It is likely a read error, because the conserved phenylalanine at the end of the CDR3 is missing. The chain joins TRBV10-2 to TRBJ2-7, with D perhaps TRBD1 or TRBD2 (7 bases each). The ends were cut back, 6 bases at V and 2 bases at J, with 14 bases in the middle. This CDR3 has 14 amino acids. In germline, CDR1 is WSHSY, CDR2 SAAADI. CDR3 in DNA: TGCGCCAGCAGCTGCAGGGGGGGTCCCTACGAGCAGTACCTC. Its translation: CASSCRGGPYEQYL.

A remark on this clonotype: At one end, the junction sequence differs from germline, possibly due to a read error. The chain has TRBV6-6 and TRBJ2-2, with D possibly TRBD1 on 6 matching bases. Looked up from germline, CDR1 is MNHNY and CDR2 is SVGAGI (reference sequence). The CDR3 is 17 residues long. The CDR3 here is CASSSPLVPGGTGELLF. In nucleotides, the CDR3 is TGTGCCAGCAGTTCCCCACTAGTGCCTGGGGGCACCGGGGAGCTGTTATTT.